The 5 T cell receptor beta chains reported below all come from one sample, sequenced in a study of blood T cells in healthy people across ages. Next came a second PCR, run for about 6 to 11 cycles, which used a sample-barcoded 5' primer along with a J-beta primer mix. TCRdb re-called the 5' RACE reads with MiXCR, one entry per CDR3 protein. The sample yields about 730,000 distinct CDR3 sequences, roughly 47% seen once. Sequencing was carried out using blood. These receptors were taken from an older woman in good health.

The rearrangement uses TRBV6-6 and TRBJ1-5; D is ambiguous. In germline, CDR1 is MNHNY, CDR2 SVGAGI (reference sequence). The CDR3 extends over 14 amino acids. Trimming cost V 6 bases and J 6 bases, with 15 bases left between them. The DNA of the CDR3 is TGTGCCAGCAGCCAAGCCCAGGCTAGTCAGCCCCAGCATTTT. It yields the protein CASSQAQASQPQHF.

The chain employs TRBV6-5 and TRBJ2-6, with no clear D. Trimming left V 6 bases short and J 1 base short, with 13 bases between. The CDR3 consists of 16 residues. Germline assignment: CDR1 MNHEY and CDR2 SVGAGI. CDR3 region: CASSAGRGSGANVLTF. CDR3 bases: TGTGCCAGCAGCGCCGGACGTGGGTCTGGGGCCAACGTCCTGACTTTC.

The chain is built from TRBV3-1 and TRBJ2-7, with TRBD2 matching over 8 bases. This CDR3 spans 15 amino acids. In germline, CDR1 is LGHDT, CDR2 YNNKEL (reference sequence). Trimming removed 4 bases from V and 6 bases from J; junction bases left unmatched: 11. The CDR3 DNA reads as TGTGCCAGCAGCCTATCCGGGGGGGGAGCCATCGAGCAGTACTTC. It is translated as CASSLSGGGAIEQYF.

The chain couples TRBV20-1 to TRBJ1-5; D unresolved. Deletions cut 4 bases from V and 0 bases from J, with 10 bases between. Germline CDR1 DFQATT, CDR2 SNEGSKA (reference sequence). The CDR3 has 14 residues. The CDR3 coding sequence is TGCAGTGCTATCGTTCCCAATAGCAATCAGCCCCAGCATTTT. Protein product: CSAIVPNSNQPQHF.

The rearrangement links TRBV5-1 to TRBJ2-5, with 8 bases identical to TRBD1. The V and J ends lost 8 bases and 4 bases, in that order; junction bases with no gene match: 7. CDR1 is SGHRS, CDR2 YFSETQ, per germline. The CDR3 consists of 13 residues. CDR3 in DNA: TGCGCCAGTTCACAGGGGGTATCAGAGACCCAGTACTTC. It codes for CASSQGVSETQYF. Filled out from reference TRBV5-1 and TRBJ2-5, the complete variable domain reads KAGVTQTPRYLIKTRGQQVTLSCSPISGHRSVSWYQQTPGQGLQFLFEYFSETQRNKGNFPGRFSGRQFSNSRSEMNVSTLELGDSALYLCASSQGVSETQYFGPGTRLLVL.